This is a list of T cell receptor beta chains from one sample in a study of cytomegalovirus exposure and HLA in healthy donors. The table came from immunoSEQ multiplex PCR; TCRdb's copy has only in-frame clones and leaves some out. The repertoire holds roughly 330,000 clones, with around 87% as singletons. Material for sequencing was PBMCs. Receptors were obtained from a woman under 40 in good health and CMV-seropositive. Each CDR3 is given with its conserved first and last residue. A D gene is named only where the DNA matches it firmly. Size tells how often a clone was seen (once, few, many) or the class of an expanded clone, and some rows leave it out.

d_call clone_size j_call v_call cdr3_nt cdr3_aa
. . TRBJ1-5 TRBV5-1 TGCGCCAGCAGCGCCTATGGACGGGATCAGCCCCAGCATTTT CASSAYGRDQPQHF
. . TRBJ1-3 TRBV7-6 TGTGCCAGCAGCCCGCACTCTGGAAACACCATATATTTT CASSPHSGNTIYF
. once TRBJ1-5 TRBV14 TGTGCCAGCAGCCAAACAGGTTTGGATCAGCCCCAGCATTTT CASSQTGLDQPQHF
. . TRBJ2-2 TRBV6-5 TGTGCCAGCAGTTTAGGGGGGGACGGGGAGCTGTTTTTT CASSLGGDGELFF
. . TRBJ2-7 TRBV27 TGTGCCAGCAGTTCCCGCCTTGCGGAGCAGTACTTC CASSSRLAEQYF
TRBD2 . TRBJ2-7 TRBV9 TGTGCCAGCAGCGTAGGTACGGGACTAGTCGGTTACGAGCAGTACTTC CASSVGTGLVGYEQYF
. . TRBJ2-1 TRBV7-8 TGTGCCAGCAGACTAAGGTGGGCATCCACCTACAATGAGCAGTTCTTC CASRLRWASTYNEQFF
. . TRBJ2-3 TRBV6-5 TGTGCCAGCAGCCAGTTACCCCTGGGCACAGATACGCAGTATTTT CASSQLPLGTDTQYF
TRBD1 . TRBJ1-6 TRBV6-6 TGTGCCAGCAGGGGACAGGTTGACTATAATTCACCCCTCCACTTT CASRGQVDYNSPLHF
. few TRBJ1-4 TRBV28 TGTGCCACCCATGTTTGGGGGGAAAAACTGTTTTTT CATHVWGEKLFF
TRBD1 . TRBJ1-6 TRBV19 TGTGCCAGTAGTGAGACAGGGGGCACACCCCTCCACTTT CASSETGGTPLHF
TRBD1 . TRBJ2-7 TRBV5-1 TGCGCCAGCAGCTGGGACAGTCTCTCCTACGAGCAGTACTTC CASSWDSLSYEQYF
TRBD1 . TRBJ2-7 TRBV10-3 TGTGCCACGGGACAGGGGATCTACGAGCAGTACTTC CATGQGIYEQYF
. few TRBJ2-7 TRBV7-3 TGTGCCAGCAGCTTAAACCCCCTGGACGAGCAGTACTTC CASSLNPLDEQYF
TRBD1 few TRBJ1-2 TRBV6-1 TGTGCCAGCCGGAGGACAGGGTATGGCTACACCTTC CASRRTGYGYTF
TRBD1 . TRBJ2-1 TRBV5-1 TGCGCCAGCAGCTTGCGGACAGGGGGCGGAAATGAGCAGTTCTTC CASSLRTGGGNEQFF
TRBD1 . TRBJ2-1 TRBV7-2 TGTGCCAGCCAGACCCGGACAGGGGTATATGAGCAGTTCTTC CASQTRTGVYEQFF
. few TRBJ2-6 TRBV9 TGTGCCAGCAGCTTCCTGGGAGAGAGCTCTGGGGCCAACGTCCTGACTTTC CASSFLGESSGANVLTF
. . TRBJ1-4 TRBV7-7 TGTGCCAGCAGCCCCATCGAGGGGGGCATCGGTGAAAAACTGTTTTTT CASSPIEGGIGEKLFF
. once TRBJ1-2 TRBV30 TGTGCCTGGAGTGTACAGAGTGGCTACACCTTC CAWSVQSGYTF
. . TRBJ2-7 TRBV6-1 TGTGCCAGCAGGGTGGACTACGAGCAGTACTTC CASRVDYEQYF
. . TRBJ2-7 TRBV6-1 TGTGCCAGCATGCGTTCCTACGAGCAGTACTTC CASMRSYEQYF
TRBD2 . TRBJ2-5 TRBV27 TGTGCCAGCAGTTCATGGACTAGCGCGAAAGAGACCCAGTACTTC CASSSWTSAKETQYF
TRBD2 . TRBJ2-7 TRBV4-2 TGTGCCAGCAGCCAAGCATCTACTAGCGGGACCTACGAGCAGTACTTC CASSQASTSGTYEQYF
. . TRBJ2-2 TRBV5-6 TGTGCCAGCAGCTTGGCTTTTACTCCCGGGGAGCTGTTTTTT CASSLAFTPGELFF